One and the same sample provided the 10 T cell receptor beta chains below, sequenced in a study of shared clonotypes between healthy human individuals. This table comes from immunoSEQ multiplex PCR, and its TCRdb copy is limited to in-frame clones, with some not included. Of around 430,000 clones detected, about 76% appear once; the ten largest clones hold 13%. Material: PBMCs. These receptors originate from a woman aged 40 to 49 in good health. Some clones in this sample may be carry-over from other donors' samples.

The chain couples TRBV6-4 to TRBJ2-4; 7 bases map to TRBD2. The J segment lost 9 bases and the V segment lost 4 bases, leaving 9 bases of the junction unmatched. The CDR3 is made up of 14 amino acids. CDR1 is MRHNA, CDR2 SNTAGT, per germline. This CDR3 reads CASSALAREGIQYF. The CDR3 DNA sequence: TGTGCCAGCAGTGCTCTAGCGAGGGAGGGCATTCAGTACTTC.

CDR3 sequence reads: CASSSMRGQPQETQYF. CDR3 coding DNA: TGTGCCAGCAGTTCAATGAGGGGACAGCCGCAAGAGACCCAGTACTTC. The chain has TRBV28 and TRBJ2-5; TRBD1 agrees at 7 bases. The CDR3 runs to 16 residues. V gave up 4 bases and J gave up 2 bases; unmatched junction bases: 10. CDR1 is MDHEN, CDR2 SYDVKM, per germline.

V usage is TRBV2 and J usage is TRBJ2-2; 10 bases agree with TRBD2. V was clipped by 5 bases and J by 3 bases; unmatched bases: 3. CDR3 length: 15 residues. From germline, CDR1 is SNHLY and CDR2 FYNNEI. CDR3 in amino acids: CASSPSGGYTGELFF. CDR3 bases: TGTGCCAGCAGTCCTAGCGGGGGATACACCGGGGAGCTGTTTTTT.

The chain uses TRBV18 and TRBJ2-5, with unresolved D. CDR1 and CDR2 from the germline V gene are KGHSH and LQKENI. The CDR3 has 14 residues. V shed 3 bases and J shed 2 bases, with 10 bases lying between them. The CDR3 nucleotides read TGTGCCAGCTCACCCCCCACCATACAAGAGACCCAGTACTTC. This translates into CASSPPTIQETQYF.

The table lists this clone with a count of one. The chain is built from TRBV2 and TRBJ2-7; D gene unclear. Deletions cut 3 bases from V and 3 bases from J, with 15 bases between. Germline CDR1 and CDR2: SNHLY and FYNNEI. The length of the CDR3 is 15 residues. CDR3 sequence (DNA): TGTGCCAGCAGTGACCCACTAACCCAGTTCTACGAGCAGTACTTC. Encoded protein: CASSDPLTQFYEQYF.

This clone was observed a handful of times. For the CDR3, the DNA is TGTGCCAGCAGCAACACCGGGACTAGCGGGCCCAATAGCACAGATACGCAGTATTTT. It encodes CASSNTGTSGPNSTDTQYF. This rearrangement joins TRBV12-1 to TRBJ2-3; no check of the table's D call, TRBD2, against the DNA was made. TRBV12-1 is reported as a pseudogene. The CDR3 loop spans 19 amino acids.

The chain uses TRBV6-6 and TRBJ2-7; 9 bases are a match to TRBD1. The CDR3 loop spans 15 amino acids. The germline CDR1 and CDR2 sequences are MNHNY and SVGAGI (reference sequence). J gave up 6 bases and V 6 bases, and 12 bases lay outside the gene matches. DNA of the CDR3: TGTGCCAGCAGCAAAGGCCGGGACAGGGTGCGCGAGCAGTACTTC. Amino acids: CASSKGRDRVREQYF.

This clone appeared once. Written as DNA, the CDR3 is TGTGCCAGCACCCCAAGCTCTGGGGCCAACGTCCTGACTTTC. Translating it yields CASTPSSGANVLTF. V usage is TRBV9 and J usage is TRBJ2-6; D unclear. The CDR3 runs to 14 residues. Germline CDR1 reads SGDLS; CDR2 reads YYNGEE. The V end lost 6 bases, the J end lost 0 bases, and 7 bases lay between the germline ends.

The V gene is TRBV4-1, the J gene TRBJ1-5; D unclear. The germline gives CDR1 MGHRA, CDR2 YSYEKL. The V gene lost 6 bases and the J gene lost 4 bases, with 10 bases spanning the gap. The CDR3 is 13 amino acids. The CDR3 is CASSKGGNQPQHF. The DNA of the CDR3 is TGCGCCAGCAGTAAGGGCGGAAATCAGCCCCAGCATTTT.

The gene calls are TRBV7-9 and TRBJ1-1; D remains unclear. This CDR3 has 14 amino acids. The V and J ends lost 2 bases and 4 bases respectively, with 11 bases between them. CDR1 is SEHNR and CDR2 is FQNEAQ in the germline V gene (reference sequence). The DNA for the CDR3 is TGTGCCAGCAGCTTACGAGATCACGCCACTGAAGCTTTCTTT. Translation: CASSLRDHATEAFF.